One and the same sample provided the 13 T cell receptor beta chains below, sequenced in a study of chemoradiotherapy in HPV16-positive cancers. Sequenced by immunoSEQ multiplex PCR; TCRdb stores in-frame clones only, minus some. The profile covers approximately 12,000 clones, with roughly 80% appearing a single time and approximately 0.85% taken by the ten largest. Sampling was done from a patient who underwent chemoradiotherapy. These receptors all come from a human donor with HPV-associated anogenital cancer.

The chain links TRBV9 to TRBJ1-1, with TRBD1 as a possible D gene (6 bases). The V gene's germline CDR1 is SGDLS and CDR2 YYNGEE. The CDR3 is 15 residues long. Trimming cost V 3 bases and J 1 base, with 13 bases left between them. The CDR3 sequence: CASSEAGTPNTEAFF. The DNA of the CDR3 is TGTGCCAGCAGCGAAGCCGGGACACCGAACACTGAAGCTTTCTTT.

The chain links TRBV6-6 to TRBJ2-3; D ambiguous. The germline CDR1 and CDR2 sequences are MNHNY and SVGAGI (reference sequence). The ends were cut back, 2 bases at V and 4 bases at J, with 10 bases in the middle. This CDR3 has 14 residues. The CDR3 loop is CASSYPSRADTQYF. Written as DNA, the CDR3 is TGTGCCAGCAGTTACCCTAGTAGGGCAGATACGCAGTATTTT.

This chain connects TRBV6-6 to TRBJ1-2, with 9 bases aligning to TRBD1. Germline CDR1 and CDR2: MNHNY and SVGAGI (reference sequence). The CDR3 is made up of 13 amino acids. J lost 9 bases, V lost 5 bases, and 7 bases had no gene match. In DNA, the CDR3 is TGTGCCAGCAGTGACACAGGGGGCAGGAGCTACACCTTC. Its protein is CASSDTGGRSYTF.

This chain connects TRBV7-8 to TRBJ2-1; 9 bases fit TRBD2. This CDR3 comprises 16 residues. Germline lookup yields CDR1 SGHVS and CDR2 FQNEAQ. J lost 4 bases, V lost 5 bases, and 9 bases had no gene match. CDR3 bases: TGTGCCAGCAGCCCCCCTTTAGCGGGAGCGTACAATGAGCAGTTCTTC. Translation gives CASSPPLAGAYNEQFF.

The rearrangement uses TRBV14 and TRBJ2-1, with 8 bases fitting TRBD2. Germline assignment: CDR1 SGHDN and CDR2 FVKESK. Trimming at V came to 4 bases and at J to 8 bases, leaving 10 bases not matched to a gene. CDR3 length: 15 residues. The CDR3 here is CASSPGRGSIDEQFF. CDR3 nucleotide sequence: TGTGCCAGCAGCCCCGGGAGGGGGAGCATAGATGAGCAGTTCTTC.

The chain combines TRBV5-1 with TRBJ1-1; tentatively, D is TRBD1 (5 bases). The CDR3 sequence is 16 residues long. Trimming removed 0 bases at V and 5 bases at J, with 17 bases between. CDR1 SGHRS and CDR2 YFSETQ come from the germline V gene. DNA for the CDR3: TGCGCCAGCAGCTTGGCCTTGGGGGTGGGGGATACTGAAGCTTTCTTT. Translating gives CASSLALGVGDTEAFF.

The genes are TRBV5-4 and TRBJ2-3; D ambiguous. The V end lost 4 bases, the J end lost 0 bases, and 12 bases lay between the germline ends. Germline CDR1 SGHNT, CDR2 YYREEE (reference sequence). The CDR3 is 15 residues long. CDR3 protein: CASSKTGTSTDTQYF. The CDR3 nucleotides are TGTGCCAGCAGCAAGACTGGCACTAGCACAGATACGCAGTATTTT.

The chain employs TRBV7-2 and TRBJ2-1; 12 bases are shared with TRBD2. The V gene end was trimmed by 5 bases and the J gene end by 3 bases; junction bases not matched to a gene: 8. The CDR3 consists of 17 residues. CDR1 SGHTA and CDR2 FQGNSA come from the germline V gene. In nucleotides, the CDR3 is TGTGCCAGCAGCCGTCTGACTAGCGGGAGCATCTACAATGAGCAGTTCTTC. As protein: CASSRLTSGSIYNEQFF.

This clone was observed once. The chain is built from TRBV6-5 and TRBJ1-4, with a possible D match to TRBD1 (5 bases). CDR1 is MNHEY and CDR2 is SVGAGI in the germline V gene. The V and J ends lost 6 bases and 8 bases respectively, with 10 bases between them. The CDR3 runs to 12 residues. The chain's CDR3 is CASRAGKEKLFF. The DNA of the CDR3 is TGTGCCAGCAGGGCAGGGAAGGAAAAACTGTTTTTT.

This clone appeared a few times. The J gene is TRBJ2-5, the V gene TRBV12-5; TRBD1 matches 11 bases. Losses at the gene ends were 6 bases for V and 5 bases for J; bases not matched to a gene: 8. This CDR3 has 15 amino acids. Germline V gene data show CDR1 as LGHNT and CDR2 as FRNRAP. The CDR3 coding sequence is TGTGCTAGTGGCCGGACAGGGGGCGCGGGGGAGACCCAGTACTTC. It yields the protein CASGRTGGAGETQYF.

This clone was seen a single time. This chain connects TRBV9 to TRBJ2-3, with TRBD2 as a possible D gene (6 bases). From germline, CDR1 is SGDLS and CDR2 YYNGEE. The CDR3 covers 12 residues. The germline V and J ends were trimmed by 4 bases and 8 bases, with 11 bases remaining between them. For the CDR3, the DNA is TGTGCCAGCAGCCCTCAGGAGGGTACGCAGTATTTT. This gives the protein CASSPQEGTQYF.

The J gene is TRBJ2-5, the V gene TRBV15; 9 nucleotides agree with TRBD1. The germline gives CDR1 LNHNV, CDR2 YYDKDF (reference sequence). Trimming removed 0 bases from V and 4 bases from J; junction bases left unmatched: 3. CDR3 length: 15 amino acids. As DNA, the CDR3 is TGTGCCACCAGCAGAGACCCGACAGGGGGAGAGACCCAGTACTTC. The encoded protein is CATSRDPTGGETQYF.

The chain uses TRBV5-1 and TRBJ2-3; D is undetermined. Trimming took 0 bases from V and 3 from J, leaving 5 bases between them. This CDR3 has 13 residues. Germline assignment: CDR1 SGHRS and CDR2 YFSETQ. The CDR3 sequence: CASSLVRTDTQYF. In nucleotides, the CDR3 is TGCGCCAGCAGCTTGGTCAGAACAGATACGCAGTATTTT.